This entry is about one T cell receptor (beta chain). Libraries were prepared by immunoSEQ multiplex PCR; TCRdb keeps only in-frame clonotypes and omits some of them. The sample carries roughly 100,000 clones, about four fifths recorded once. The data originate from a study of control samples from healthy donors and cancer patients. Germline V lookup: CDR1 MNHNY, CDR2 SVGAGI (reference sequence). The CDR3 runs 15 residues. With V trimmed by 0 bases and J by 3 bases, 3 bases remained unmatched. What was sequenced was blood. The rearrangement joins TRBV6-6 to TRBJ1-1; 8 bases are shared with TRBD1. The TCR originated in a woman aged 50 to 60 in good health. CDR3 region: CASSYSGTGDTEAFF. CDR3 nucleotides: TGTGCCAGCAGTTACTCCGGGACAGGCGACACTGAAGCTTTCTTT.